This is a list of T cell receptor beta chains from one sample in a study of cytomegalovirus exposure and HLA in healthy donors. TCRdb keeps only in-frame clones here, not all; method: immunoSEQ multiplex PCR. The sample records fewer than 150,000 clones, roughly three quarters being singletons. Sequencing was done on a sample of PBMCs. All receptors come from a male donor in good health and CMV-seronegative. CDR3s include the opening cysteine and the closing phenylalanine or tryptophan. The order of the fields is J gene, V gene, clone size, D gene, CDR3 protein, CDR3 DNA. D genes are given only for firm matches. For some rows the clone size is stated as once, few or many, or as a class when expanded; others skip it.

J: TRBJ2-3; V: TRBV28; size: .; D: TRBD1; CDR3: CAATDRGGTDTQYF; DNA: TGTGCCGCCACCGACAGGGGAGGCACAGATACGCAGTATTTT
J: TRBJ2-7; V: TRBV28; size: .; D: .; CDR3: CASSTPQVSSYEQYF; DNA: TGTGCCAGCAGCACCCCCCAGGTTAGCTCCTACGAGCAGTACTTC
J: TRBJ2-5; V: TRBV5-1; size: few; D: .; CDR3: CASSPQRPQETQYF; DNA: TGCGCCAGCAGCCCCCAGAGGCCTCAAGAGACCCAGTACTTC
J: TRBJ2-1; V: TRBV7-9; size: once; D: TRBD2; CDR3: CASSLIAGSHNEQFF; DNA: TGTGCCAGCAGCTTAATAGCGGGAAGCCACAATGAGCAGTTCTTC
J: TRBJ2-7; V: TRBV29-1; size: once; D: TRBD1; CDR3: CSVARDRSSEQYF; DNA: TGCAGCGTCGCACGGGACAGGTCCTCCGAGCAGTACTTC
J: TRBJ2-7; V: TRBV11-3; size: .; D: .; CDR3: CASSPDGGHSYEQYF; DNA: TGTGCCAGCAGCCCCGACGGGGGGCACTCCTACGAGCAGTACTTC
J: TRBJ1-2; V: TRBV4-3; size: .; D: .; CDR3: CASSQGSGYTF; DNA: TGCGCCAGCAGCCAAGGGAGTGGCTACACCTTC
J: TRBJ2-3; V: TRBV15; size: .; D: TRBD1; CDR3: CATSGPIDRGTDTQYF; DNA: TGTGCCACCAGCGGACCGATAGACAGGGGGACAGATACGCAGTATTTT
J: TRBJ1-4; V: TRBV25-1; size: few; D: .; CDR3: CATAPTTTGNPANEKLFF; DNA: TGTGCCACCGCGCCTACCACGACAGGAAACCCAGCTAATGAAAAACTGTTTTTT
J: TRBJ2-2; V: TRBV6-4; size: .; D: TRBD2; CDR3: CASSYTGGPGELFF; DNA: TGTGCCAGCAGCTACACGGGGGGACCCGGGGAGCTGTTTTTT
J: TRBJ2-4; V: TRBV7-9; size: once; D: TRBD1; CDR3: CASSLFWDRKNIQYF; DNA: TGTGCCAGCAGCTTATTCTGGGACAGGAAAAACATTCAGTACTTC
J: TRBJ1-2; V: TRBV18; size: .; D: .; CDR3: CASSPQVEDYGYTF; DNA: TGTGCCAGCTCACCCCAAGTGGAGGACTATGGCTACACCTTC
J: TRBJ1-1; V: TRBV5-8; size: few; D: TRBD1; CDR3: CASTGQGLYTEAFF; DNA: TGTGCCAGCACCGGACAGGGGCTGTACACTGAAGCTTTCTTT
J: TRBJ2-4; V: TRBV7-2; size: .; D: TRBD2; CDR3: CASSLERGGVAKNIQYF; DNA: TGTGCCAGCAGCTTGGAGCGGGGGGGCGTAGCCAAAAACATTCAGTACTTC
J: TRBJ1-2; V: TRBV7-9; size: .; D: .; CDR3: CASSPETGPYGYTF; DNA: TGTGCCAGCAGCCCGGAGACCGGTCCCTATGGCTACACCTTC
J: TRBJ2-5; V: TRBV18; size: once; D: TRBD1; CDR3: CASSPAGTGEETQYF; DNA: TGTGCCAGCTCACCAGCCGGGACAGGGGAAGAGACCCAGTACTTC
J: TRBJ1-1; V: TRBV6-1; size: .; D: TRBD1; CDR3: CAVSQGENTEAFF; DNA: TGTGCCGTCTCACAGGGGGAAAACACTGAAGCTTTCTTT
J: TRBJ1-2; V: TRBV5-1; size: .; D: .; CDR3: CASSPPRKGRIEGYTF; DNA: TGCGCCAGCAGCCCCCCAAGGAAGGGGCGGATTGAGGGCTACACCTTC
J: TRBJ1-1; V: TRBV4-3; size: .; D: .; CDR3: CASSQDYGKNTEAFF; DNA: TGCGCCAGCAGCCAAGATTACGGGAAGAACACTGAAGCTTTCTTT
J: TRBJ2-7; V: TRBV19; size: .; D: TRBD1; CDR3: CASSIRGQQLPREQYF; DNA: TGTGCCAGTAGTATAAGGGGACAGCAACTTCCGAGGGAGCAGTACTTC
J: TRBJ1-1; V: TRBV11-2; size: .; D: .; CDR3: CASSLSRVAEAFF; DNA: TGTGCCAGCAGCCTTAGCCGGGTCGCTGAAGCTTTCTTT
J: TRBJ2-2; V: TRBV5-1; size: .; D: .; CDR3: CASSLGGTQVGELFF; DNA: TGCGCCAGCAGCTTAGGGGGTACACAGGTCGGGGAGCTGTTTTTT
J: TRBJ2-7; V: TRBV7-2; size: .; D: .; CDR3: CASSLVGGAGRGYEQYF; DNA: TGTGCCAGCAGCTTAGTAGGGGGAGCGGGACGAGGATACGAGCAGTACTTC
J: TRBJ2-3; V: TRBV2; size: .; D: .; CDR3: CASNGGTDTQYF; DNA: TGTGCCAGCAACGGAGGCACAGATACGCAGTATTTT
J: TRBJ2-7; V: TRBV6-5; size: few; D: .; CDR3: CASRLGLQGLYEQYF; DNA: TGTGCCAGCAGACTCGGGTTACAGGGTCTATACGAGCAGTACTTC
J: TRBJ2-5; V: TRBV5-1; size: .; D: TRBD2; CDR3: CASSFSGGEETQYF; DNA: TGCGCCAGCAGCTTCAGTGGGGGGGAAGAGACCCAGTACTTC
J: TRBJ1-4; V: TRBV7-9; size: .; D: TRBD1; CDR3: CASSLGQGGEKLFF; DNA: TGTGCCAGCAGCTTAGGACAGGGGGGTGAAAAACTGTTTTTT
J: TRBJ2-7; V: TRBV14; size: .; D: .; CDR3: CASSRTDYYEQYF; DNA: TGTGCCAGCAGCCGGACAGACTACTACGAGCAGTACTTC
J: TRBJ1-5; V: TRBV2; size: .; D: TRBD1; CDR3: CASSKDRGQNQPQHF; DNA: TGTGCCAGCAGTAAGGACAGGGGCCAGAATCAGCCCCAGCATTTT
J: TRBJ1-5; V: TRBV19; size: .; D: .; CDR3: CASSIVGGNNQPQHF; DNA: TGTGCCAGTAGTATAGTAGGAGGGAACAATCAGCCCCAGCATTTT
J: TRBJ2-3; V: TRBV11-2; size: .; D: TRBD1; CDR3: CASSQDRVPTATQYF; DNA: TGTGCCAGCAGTCAGGACAGGGTGCCCACGGCGACGCAGTATTTT
J: TRBJ2-5; V: TRBV5-1; size: .; D: TRBD1; CDR3: CASSLYRGKETQYF; DNA: TGCGCCAGCAGCTTGTACAGGGGGAAAGAGACCCAGTACTTC
J: TRBJ2-7; V: TRBV11-2; size: .; D: .; CDR3: CASSPFRPGLVEQYF; DNA: TGTGCCAGCAGCCCCTTCCGGCCGGGTCTGGTCGAGCAGTACTTC
J: TRBJ1-1; V: TRBV28; size: .; D: .; CDR3: CASSFAGPPFF; DNA: TGTGCCAGCAGTTTCGCAGGGCCGCCTTTCTTT
J: TRBJ2-2; V: TRBV7-6; size: few; D: .; CDR3: CASSLRQDSNTGELFF; DNA: TGTGCCAGCAGCTTAAGGCAGGACAGTAACACCGGGGAGCTGTTTTTT
J: TRBJ2-7; V: TRBV7-3; size: .; D: TRBD1; CDR3: CASSPGTGESEQYF; DNA: TGTGCCAGCAGTCCGGGGACAGGGGAATCCGAGCAGTACTTC
J: TRBJ2-7; V: TRBV20-1; size: .; D: .; CDR3: CSAFTSSEQYF; DNA: TGCAGTGCTTTTACTAGTAGCGAGCAGTACTTC
J: TRBJ1-2; V: TRBV2; size: .; D: .; CDR3: CASSDGVRVNYGYTF; DNA: TGTGCCAGCAGTGACGGAGTCAGGGTAAACTATGGCTACACCTTC
J: TRBJ2-3; V: TRBV13; size: .; D: .; CDR3: CASSLSELPSTDTQYF; DNA: TGTGCCAGCAGCTTAAGCGAACTACCTAGCACAGATACGCAGTATTTT
J: TRBJ2-7; V: TRBV5-1; size: .; D: TRBD2; CDR3: CASSPTLLAGGSYEQYF; DNA: TGCGCCAGCAGCCCAACTCTACTAGCGGGGGGCTCCTACGAGCAGTACTTC
J: TRBJ2-3; V: TRBV28; size: .; D: .; CDR3: CASRQHETDTQYF; DNA: TGTGCCAGCAGGCAACATGAAACAGATACGCAGTATTTT
J: TRBJ2-7; V: TRBV5-4; size: .; D: .; CDR3: CASSRPGGGATYEQYF; DNA: TGTGCCAGCAGCCGCCCAGGAGGGGGGGCCACCTACGAGCAGTACTTC
J: TRBJ1-4; V: TRBV6-1; size: .; D: .; CDR3: CASTQRGSVGKLFF; DNA: TGTGCCAGCACCCAACGGGGGAGCGTGGGAAAACTGTTTTTT
J: TRBJ2-1; V: TRBV27; size: once; D: TRBD2; CDR3: CASTASGAYNEQFF; DNA: TGTGCCAGCACCGCTAGCGGGGCATACAATGAGCAGTTCTTC
J: TRBJ1-2; V: TRBV6-5; size: few; D: .; CDR3: CASSYSSAASNYGYTF; DNA: TGTGCCAGCAGTTACTCTTCGGCGGCCTCTAACTATGGCTACACCTTC
J: TRBJ1-1; V: TRBV18; size: .; D: TRBD1; CDR3: CASSPGQAMNTEAFF; DNA: TGTGCCAGCTCACCAGGACAGGCCATGAACACTGAAGCTTTCTTT
J: TRBJ1-3; V: TRBV18; size: .; D: .; CDR3: CASSLDSSGNTIYF; DNA: TGTGCCAGCTCACTTGACAGCTCTGGAAACACCATATATTTT
J: TRBJ2-2; V: TRBV7-2; size: .; D: TRBD2; CDR3: CASSSGLAGMGELFF; DNA: TGTGCCAGCAGCTCGGGACTAGCGGGGATGGGGGAGCTGTTTTTT